This entry features one TCR beta chain sequence. The sample is drawn from a study of blood T cell repertoires in COVID-19. The overall study: Specimens from acute and convalescent COVID-19 originated in the United States, Italy and Spain. Sources were T cells, B-cell-depleted T cells, or PBMCs; the material itself was cDNA or gDNA.

Patients from Seattle were sampled longitudinally, starting during active infection. Authors' processing steps: Scientists estimated how many nucleated cells there were by amplifying reference gene primers. Profiled with immunoSEQ multiplex PCR; TCRdb holds only in-frame clones, not every one. D and trimming come from the DNA, and the V and J calls and clone size come from that table. The sample shows some 100,000 clones, 80% to 90% of them seen only once. J gave up 2 bases and V 6 bases, and 5 bases lay outside the gene matches. This CDR3 spans 15 amino acids. Germline CDR1 and CDR2: MNHEY and SVGAGI.

This clonotype was sampled from a man in his fifties with COVID-19, enrolled during active disease. Sample: peripheral blood. The chain joins TRBV6-5 to TRBJ1-5; 9 bases line up with TRBD1. CDR3: CASRDRDRGNQPQHF. The DNA for the CDR3 is TGTGCCAGCAGAGATCGGGACAGGGGCAATCAGCCCCAGCATTTT.